These T cell receptor beta chains were read from a single sample in a study of vaccination effects on CD4 cells after COVID-19. The antigens for these receptors are not known. This table comes from immunoSEQ multiplex PCR, and its TCRdb copy is limited to in-frame clones, with some not included. The sample records roughly 41,000 clones, more than 65% being singletons. Sequences were derived from CD4+ T cells from PBMCs cultured with HCoV-NL63 spike peptides, sampled before COVID-19 vaccination. Every receptor here comes from a human donor who received a COVID-19 vaccine. CDR3s include the opening cysteine and the closing phenylalanine or tryptophan. The D gene is left open where the match is weak. Rows give clone size only sometimes, using once, few, many, or a class for an expanded clone.

TGTGCCAGCAGCTTAATTGGGACAACAAGCTCTGGAAACACCATATATTTT	CASSLIGTTSSGNTIYF	TRBV7-8	TRBJ1-3	few	NA
TGTGCCAGCAGCGTAGTATGGACCGGAGATACGCAGTATTTT	CASSVVWTGDTQYF	TRBV9	TRBJ2-3	NA	NA
TGTGCCAGCAGTTACTCGGGCCACTTCGGGGAGCTGTTTTTT	CASSYSGHFGELFF	TRBV6-5	TRBJ2-2	NA	NA
TGCAGCGTTGAGTCACAGGGTAGAGAGGGCGGGGAGCTGTTTTTT	CSVESQGREGGELFF	TRBV29-1	TRBJ2-2	NA	NA
TGTGCCAGCAGCGTCACGGGGGCGGGGAATACGCAGTATTTT	CASSVTGAGNTQYF	TRBV9	TRBJ2-3	NA	NA
TGTGCCAGCAGTTTACTGGGGACCCTAAGAGAGACCCAGTACTTC	CASSLLGTLRETQYF	TRBV28	TRBJ2-5	NA	NA
TGCAGCGTTGAAGAGGGGGTCCGAAACACCGGGGAGCTGTTTTTT	CSVEEGVRNTGELFF	TRBV29-1	TRBJ2-2	NA	NA
TGCGCCAGTACGAAACTCCGGGACAGAAACTGGCAAGAGACCCAGTACTTC	CASTKLRDRNWQETQYF	TRBV23-1	TRBJ2-5	NA	TRBD1
TGCGCCAGCAGCCAAGTTCAGCCCCGTGTGTCTCAAGACTCTCGTTCTGGAAACACCATATATTTT	CASSQVQPRVSQDSRSGNTIYF	TRBV4-1	TRBJ1-3	NA	NA
TGTGCCAGCAGCAAAGACAATGTGGGGGGTGCGACCCAGTACTTC	CASSKDNVGGATQYF	TRBV6-6	TRBJ2-5	NA	NA
TGTGCCAGCGGAATTAGACAGGCTTCAAATTCACCCCTCCACTTT	CASGIRQASNSPLHF	TRBV5-6	TRBJ1-6	NA	NA
TGCGCCAGCAGCCTAATATACAGGACTAACTATGGCTACACCTTC	CASSLIYRTNYGYTF	TRBV5-1	TRBJ1-2	NA	NA
TGCAGTGCTAGTAAAGATACGCAGTATTTT	CSASKDTQYF	TRBV20-1	TRBJ2-3	NA	NA
TGTGCCAGTAACCATCCCGGGCAGGCGGACTCTGGAAACACCATATATTTT	CASNHPGQADSGNTIYF	TRBV19	TRBJ1-3	NA	NA
TGCGCCAGCAGCCAAGGCTCAGCCCAAGAGACCCAGTACTTC	CASSQGSAQETQYF	TRBV4-3	TRBJ2-5	NA	NA
TGTGCCAGCAGCTTAGCTCAGGGTGGGTGGAATGAGCAGTTCTTC	CASSLAQGGWNEQFF	TRBV7-2	TRBJ2-1	NA	NA
TGTGCCAGCAGGCGGGACACCCAAGAGACCCAGTACTTC	CASRRDTQETQYF	TRBV2	TRBJ2-5	NA	NA
TGTGCCAGCAGCTTGGGTCGGGGGCTGGGCACTGAAGCTTTCTTT	CASSLGRGLGTEAFF	TRBV5-8	TRBJ1-1	NA	NA
TGTGCCAGCAGCTTAACGGGTCGACAGGGGGTTAGGAAAGCTAATGAAAAACTGTTTTTT	CASSLTGRQGVRKANEKLFF	TRBV7-3	TRBJ1-4	NA	TRBD1
TGTGCCAGCAGCTTCTCAGGGCCTGTCGGCTATGGCTACACCTTC	CASSFSGPVGYGYTF	TRBV5-6	TRBJ1-2	NA	NA
TGTGCCAGCTCACCAGGTCTTGGGACAGGGGAGGACTATGGCTACACCTTC	CASSPGLGTGEDYGYTF	TRBV18	TRBJ1-2	NA	TRBD1
TGTGCCAGCAGTTCAGTCCAGGGGAATGAGCAGTTCTTC	CASSSVQGNEQFF	TRBV27	TRBJ2-1	NA	NA
TGTGCCAGCAGTTCAGCGGGGGCTAGCACAGATACGCAGTATTTT	CASSSAGASTDTQYF	TRBV28	TRBJ2-3	NA	TRBD2
TGTGCCAGCAGTTACTCACTAGCGACCCTTGTGGATACGCAGTATTTT	CASSYSLATLVDTQYF	TRBV6-5	TRBJ2-3	NA	TRBD2
TGTGCCAGCAACAGGCCCGTCTCTGGGGCCAACGTCCTGACTTTC	CASNRPVSGANVLTF	TRBV2	TRBJ2-6	NA	NA